Given below is one T cell receptor beta chain in context. The antigen is unknown. Measured with immunoSEQ multiplex PCR; TCRdb has only the in-frame clones, and not every one. The sample lists about 120,000 clones; 85% to 95% were seen once. This sample is drawn from a study of T cell responses to AZD1222 COVID-19 vaccine. Study-level points and caveats: The donor group comprised mostly white British people and more females; the analysis possibly underestimated clonal diversity. Nearly half of the spike-specific TCRs reportedly recognize variant regions that carry no mutations. Baseline serostatus was positive in only six AZD1222 recipients.

This CDR3 has 15 amino acids. Germline V gene lookup returns CDR1 LNHDA and CDR2 SQIVND (reference sequence). Trimming pared 8 bases from V and 2 bases from J, leaving 16 bases between. J is TRBJ1-5 and V is TRBV19; D uncertain. Sequencing was performed on peripheral blood, taken 28 days after the second AZD1222 dose. The TCR was taken from an adult who received the AZD1222 COVID-19 vaccine. CDR3: CASESGSGGNQPQHF. CDR3 nucleotide sequence: TGTGCCAGTGAGAGTGGGTCTGGGGGCAATCAGCCCCAGCATTTT.